This TCR beta chain derives from a study of cytomegalovirus exposure and HLA in healthy donors. Regarding the study as a whole: A later analysis found TCR association rates differed by HLA locus, highest for DRB1 and lowest for HLA-C. Reports showed the classifier diagnosing cytomegalovirus status with high specificity and sensitivity. According to the study, 160 or so TCR beta chains were cytomegalovirus-associated.

PCR employed 60 Vbeta and 13 Jbeta primers. Clones were sequenced by immunoSEQ multiplex PCR, and TCRdb holds only the in-frame ones, with some missing. The sample contains 210,000 or so clones, under 85% of which appear only once. Concerning this clone: What it binds is unknown.

The CDR3 totals 15 residues. Trimming removed 1 base at V and 2 bases at J, with 10 bases between. CDR1 SGHVS and CDR2 FNYEAQ come from the germline V gene. The source is a woman aged 50 to 65 in good health and CMV-seropositive. What was sequenced was PBMCs. The V and J genes are TRBV7-6 and TRBJ2-3; unclear D gene. The CDR3: CASSLGRKPTDTQYF. CDR3 coding DNA: TGTGCCAGCAGCTTAGGCAGGAAGCCCACAGATACGCAGTATTTT.